Reported below is one T cell receptor (beta chain). This entry belongs to a study of blood T cell repertoires in COVID-19. V was shortened by 1 base and J by 0 bases, with 7 bases between the two germline ends. The CDR3 spans 15 residues. Germline V lookup: CDR1 LGHDT, CDR2 YNNKEL (reference sequence). Per the original methods: How many nucleated cells were present was estimated from reference gene primer amplification. Produced via immunoSEQ multiplex PCR; TCRdb's table is partial and in-frame only. The DNA gave D and trimming, while V, J and clone size come from that table. The data show 310,000 or so clones, with roughly 84% seen just once and 1% held by the top ten.

The clonotype comes from a man aged 50 to 60 with active or convalescent COVID-19. The chain has TRBV3-1 (or the pseudogene TRBV3-2) and TRBJ2-1; no clear D gene. Sequenced material: peripheral blood. CDR3 protein: CASSQGASSYNEQFF. For the CDR3, the DNA is TGTGCCAGCAGCCAAGGAGCGAGCTCCTACAATGAGCAGTTCTTC.